These 10 T cell receptor beta chains were sequenced from one sample in a study of cytotoxic CD8 clonotypes in ibrutinib-treated CLL. Sequencing used immunoSEQ multiplex PCR; TCRdb keeps in-frame clones, though not all of them. This sample has about 17,000 clones, with approximately 61% found just once. This material consisted of PBMCs, taken after 12 months of ibrutinib treatment. These receptors originate from a human donor with chronic lymphocytic leukemia.

The chain joins TRBV19 to TRBJ2-2, with 8 bases that match TRBD2. CDR1 is LNHDA and CDR2 is SQIVND in the germline V gene (reference sequence). J lost 1 base, V lost 1 base, and 5 bases had no gene match. The CDR3 has 17 residues. The CDR3 spells CASSIGGAGENTGELFF. The CDR3 DNA follows: TGTGCCAGTAGTATAGGGGGAGCGGGAGAGAACACCGGGGAGCTGTTTTTT.

This clone was seen a few times. This chain uses TRBV7-9 with TRBJ1-2; unclear D gene. Germline CDR1 reads SEHNR; CDR2 reads FQNEAQ (reference sequence). CDR3 length: 13 amino acids. The V end was cut by 0 bases, the J end by 8 bases, with 10 bases between. CDR3 sequence: CASSLAPSGGYTF. The CDR3 DNA reads as TGTGCCAGCAGCTTAGCTCCTTCGGGAGGCTACACCTTC.

This clone was seen once. This sequence joins TRBV7-3 and TRBJ2-1; 13 nucleotides agree with TRBD2. The trim removed 2 bases at V and 0 bases at J, leaving 7 bases unmatched. The CDR3 is 19 amino acids. Germline values: CDR1 SGHTA, CDR2 FQGTGA. Here the CDR3 DNA reads TGTGCCAGCAGCTTAGCGGGACTAGCGGGGACCCTCTCCTACAATGAGCAGTTCTTC. Residues: CASSLAGLAGTLSYNEQFF.

The V gene is TRBV11-2, the J gene TRBJ2-7; 7 bases map to TRBD1. After removal of 4 bases from V and 0 bases from J, the junction contained 6 bases not matched to a gene. The CDR3 sequence is 15 residues long. The germline gives CDR1 SGHAT, CDR2 FQNNGV. The CDR3 bases are TGTGCCAGCAGCTCTGAAGGGACAGTCTCCTACGAGCAGTACTTC. Encoded protein: CASSSEGTVSYEQYF.

This sequence joins TRBV6-4 and TRBJ2-3; tentatively, D is TRBD2 (6 bases). Trimming pared 6 bases from V and 3 bases from J, leaving 13 bases between. Germline assignment: CDR1 MRHNA and CDR2 SNTAGT. The CDR3 contains 14 residues. CDR3 protein: CASRGGEITDTQYF. The CDR3 coding sequence is TGTGCCAGCAGGGGGGGAGAAATAACAGATACGCAGTATTTT.

This clone has just a few counts. This chain connects TRBV6-6 to TRBJ2-4; D gene uncertain. The CDR3 has 12 amino acids. V was pared by 5 bases and J by 0 bases, with 2 bases between. CDR1 is MNHNY and CDR2 is SVGAGI in the germline V gene (reference sequence). CDR3 nucleotides: TGTGCCAGCAGTGGAGCCAAAAACATTCAGTACTTC. The encoded protein is CASSGAKNIQYF.

The chain combines TRBV20-1 with TRBJ2-7; no reliable D call. Per germline, CDR1 DFQATT and CDR2 SNEGSKA (reference sequence). The CDR3 contains 11 residues. Trimming cost V 7 bases and J 1 base, with 8 bases left between them. CDR3 nucleotide sequence: TGCAGTGTTGACACTTCCTACGAGCAGTACTTC. It encodes CSVDTSYEQYF.

The rearrangement joins TRBV19 to TRBJ1-5; D possibly corresponds to TRBD1 (6 bases). V gave up 7 bases and J gave up 4 bases, with 20 bases separating them. Germline lookup yields CDR1 LNHDA and CDR2 SQIVND (reference sequence). This CDR3 has 16 amino acids. CDR3 DNA sequence: TGTGCCAGTAAACGGGAAGGAGGGGGGGATAATCAGCCCCAGCATTTT. It translates to CASKREGGGDNQPQHF.

This clone occurred a few times. The chain recombines TRBV5-6 with TRBJ1-2; D is ambiguous. CDR1 is SGHDT and CDR2 is YYEEEE in the germline V gene. V shed 7 bases and J shed 7 bases, with 17 bases lying between them. This CDR3 comprises 13 residues. Here the CDR3 reads CASDPGGRGGYTF. The CDR3 bases are TGTGCCAGCGACCCTGGTGGACGGGGTGGCTACACCTTC.

The chain recombines TRBV6-4 with TRBJ2-3, with 13 bases matching TRBD2. Germline CDR1 and CDR2: MRHNA and SNTAGT. The CDR3 is 18 amino acids. V trimming: 6 bases; J trimming: 2 bases; junction bases outside the gene matches: 11. CDR3 in amino acids: CASSEVPGTSGVTDTQYF. CDR3 DNA sequence: TGTGCCAGCAGCGAAGTCCCCGGGACTAGCGGGGTCACAGATACGCAGTATTTT.